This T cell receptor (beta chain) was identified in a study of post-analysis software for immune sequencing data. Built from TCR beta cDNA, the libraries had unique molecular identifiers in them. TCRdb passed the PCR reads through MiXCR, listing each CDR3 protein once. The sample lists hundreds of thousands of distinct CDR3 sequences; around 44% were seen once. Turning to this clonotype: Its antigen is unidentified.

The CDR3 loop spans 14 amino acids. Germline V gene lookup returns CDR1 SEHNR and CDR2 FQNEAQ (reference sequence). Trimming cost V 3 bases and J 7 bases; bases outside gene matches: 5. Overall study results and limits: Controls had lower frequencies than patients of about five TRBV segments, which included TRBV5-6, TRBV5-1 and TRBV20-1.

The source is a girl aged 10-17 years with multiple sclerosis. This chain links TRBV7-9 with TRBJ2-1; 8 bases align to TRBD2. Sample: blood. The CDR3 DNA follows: TGTGCCAGCAGCTTGGGACTAGGGGTTAATGAGCAGTTCTTC. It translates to CASSLGLGVNEQFF.